This T cell receptor (beta chain) was retrieved from a study of tumor-infiltrating lymphocytes in primary liver carcinoma. Overall study results and limits: The use of bulk unsorted samples meant that CD4+ and CD8+ repertoires were not compared. Compared with blood, tumor repertoires held significantly more in their top 250 clones.

The blood RNA (from unsorted whole blood) was obtained, and germline DNA was also extracted. Infection with HBV was chronic in patients; they were treatment-naive. Researchers reported drawing about 4.2 milliliters of peripheral blood before surgery. Using a constant-region primer together with ProtoScript II reverse transcriptase, TCR beta cDNA was made from 500 ng of total RNA. The TCR beta library was amplified through three nested multiplex PCR rounds in a modified ARM-PCR procedure. Each of the first two PCR rounds ran around 10 cycles with TRBV1-TRBV30 forward and C-beta reverse primers. TCRdb re-called the multiplex PCR reads through MiXCR, storing one row per CDR3 protein. Of approximately 330,000 distinct CDR3 sequences listed, almost 65% are singletons. The CDR3 consists of 15 residues. The V gene's germline CDR1 is MNHEY and CDR2 SVGAGI. As regards this clonotype: As yet, its antigen is unknown. At one end the junction does not follow the germline gene, possibly because of a read error.

The material sequenced was peripheral blood. The gene calls are TRBV6-5 and TRBJ1-4; maybe TRBD1 (6 bases). The sequence was collected from a man aged 40-49 years with primary liver carcinoma and hepatitis B virus infection. CDR3 sequence: CASSLGRQGYEKLLF. CDR3 in DNA: TGTGCCAGCAGCCTCGGGAGGCAGGGGTATGAAAAACTGTTATTT.